Described below is a single TCR beta chain sequence and its context. What it binds is unknown. This sample was included in a study of T cell responses to AZD1222 COVID-19 vaccine. Regarding the study as a whole: Close to half of spike-specific TCRs reportedly recognize unmutated variant regions. Spike-specific TCR breadth and depth both grew after two AZD1222 doses.

Assay: immunoSEQ multiplex PCR; the TCRdb copy retains only in-frame clones and omits some. The table lists 110,000 to 150,000 clones, 80% to 95% of them singletons, with less than 3.5% in the top ten. J lost 0 bases, V lost 3 bases, and 4 bases had no gene match. Germline V gene lookup returns CDR1 KGHDR and CDR2 SFDVKD. This CDR3 contains 16 residues. The receptor was derived from an adult who received the AZD1222 COVID-19 vaccine. This rearrangement joins TRBV24-1 to TRBJ2-7; 10 bases agree with TRBD1. The sample in question was peripheral blood, obtained 28 days after the second AZD1222 dose. CDR3 coding DNA: TGTGCCACCAGTGATAAGGGACAGGGGAGCTCCTACGAGCAGTACTTC. It is translated as CATSDKGQGSSYEQYF.